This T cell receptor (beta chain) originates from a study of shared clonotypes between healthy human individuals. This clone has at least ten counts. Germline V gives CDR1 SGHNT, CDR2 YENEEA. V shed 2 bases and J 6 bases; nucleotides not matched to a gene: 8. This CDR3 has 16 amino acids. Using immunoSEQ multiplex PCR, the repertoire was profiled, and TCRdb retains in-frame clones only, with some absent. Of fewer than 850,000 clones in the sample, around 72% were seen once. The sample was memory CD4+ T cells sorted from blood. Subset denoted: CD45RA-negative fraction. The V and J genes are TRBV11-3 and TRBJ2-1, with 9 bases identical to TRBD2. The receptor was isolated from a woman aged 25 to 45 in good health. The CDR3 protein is CASSLSGTSFSNEQFF. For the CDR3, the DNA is TGTGCCAGCAGCTTATCCGGGACTAGCTTCTCCAATGAGCAGTTCTTC.